This is a list of T cell receptor beta chains from one sample in a study of blood T cell repertoires in COVID-19. Generated by immunoSEQ multiplex PCR, the TCRdb table keeps only in-frame clones and is missing some. Of about 190,000 clones in the sample, roughly four fifths were seen once. Sequencing used peripheral blood. These receptors all come from a man in his forties or fifties who had recovered from COVID-19. Both conserved end residues are part of each CDR3. The order of the fields is J gene, D gene, clone size, V gene, CDR3 DNA, CDR3 protein. A D gene is named only where the DNA matches it firmly. Clone sizes are given selectively: once, few, many, or a class where the clone is expanded.

j_call: TRBJ2-2; d_call: -; clone_size: -; v_call: TRBV18; cdr3_nt: TGTGCCAGCTCACGTTCCGGGTACACCGGGGAGCTGTTTTTT; cdr3_aa: CASSRSGYTGELFF
j_call: TRBJ2-1; d_call: -; clone_size: many; v_call: TRBV6-4; cdr3_nt: TGTGCCAGCAGTGACGGGAGCTCCTACAATGAGCAGTTCTTC; cdr3_aa: CASSDGSSYNEQFF
j_call: TRBJ2-2; d_call: TRBD1; clone_size: -; v_call: TRBV4-3; cdr3_nt: TGCGCCAGCAGCCAGGACAGGGCCGGGGAGCTGTTTTTT; cdr3_aa: CASSQDRAGELFF
j_call: TRBJ1-2; d_call: -; clone_size: -; v_call: TRBV10-3; cdr3_nt: TGTGCCACCGGGCTGGGGGCATACACCTTC; cdr3_aa: CATGLGAYTF
j_call: TRBJ2-7; d_call: TRBD1; clone_size: -; v_call: TRBV6-5; cdr3_nt: TGTGCCACGGGACAGGGCCCGATCTACGAGCAGTACTTC; cdr3_aa: CATGQGPIYEQYF
j_call: TRBJ1-1; d_call: TRBD1; clone_size: -; v_call: TRBV29-1; cdr3_nt: TGCAGCGTTGACCTACAGGGGGCTTCCCCGGGTGGTGAAGCTTTCTTT; cdr3_aa: CSVDLQGASPGGEAFF
j_call: TRBJ2-1; d_call: -; clone_size: once; v_call: TRBV5-4; cdr3_nt: TGTGCCAGCAGCTTGGCTAGATCTCAATACAATGAGCAGTTCTTC; cdr3_aa: CASSLARSQYNEQFF
j_call: TRBJ2-1; d_call: TRBD1; clone_size: -; v_call: TRBV7-3; cdr3_nt: TGTGCCAGCAGCCACCACGGGACAGGGGCCTACAATGAGCAGTTCTTC; cdr3_aa: CASSHHGTGAYNEQFF
j_call: TRBJ1-5; d_call: -; clone_size: -; v_call: TRBV7-9; cdr3_nt: TGTGCCAGCAGCTTACAGGGCGGTCAGCCCCAGCATTTT; cdr3_aa: CASSLQGGQPQHF
j_call: TRBJ2-5; d_call: -; clone_size: -; v_call: TRBV15; cdr3_nt: TGTGCCACCTTTGTAGGGGTGACCCAGTACTTC; cdr3_aa: CATFVGVTQYF
j_call: TRBJ2-7; d_call: -; clone_size: -; v_call: TRBV6-5; cdr3_nt: TGTGCCAGCAGGCCCCAGGGGTTGGCCTACGAGCAGTACTTC; cdr3_aa: CASRPQGLAYEQYF
j_call: TRBJ1-2; d_call: TRBD1; clone_size: -; v_call: TRBV5-1; cdr3_nt: TGCGCCAGCAGCGGTCAGACAGGGGGCTACGATGGCTACACCTTC; cdr3_aa: CASSGQTGGYDGYTF
j_call: TRBJ1-6; d_call: -; clone_size: -; v_call: TRBV4-2; cdr3_nt: TGTGCCAGCAGCCAAGATGGGGGGGGTTCAAGGTCACCCCTCCACTTT; cdr3_aa: CASSQDGGGSRSPLHF